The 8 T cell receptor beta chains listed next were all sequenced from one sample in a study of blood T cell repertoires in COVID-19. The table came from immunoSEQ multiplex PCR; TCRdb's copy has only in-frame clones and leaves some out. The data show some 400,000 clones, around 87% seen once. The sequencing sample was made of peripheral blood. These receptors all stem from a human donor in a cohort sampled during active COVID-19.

Here the CDR3 reads CASRTGANTGELFF. In DNA form, the CDR3 reads TGTGCCAGTCGGACAGGGGCGAACACCGGGGAGCTGTTTTTT. The genes are TRBV7-3 and TRBJ2-2; 9 nucleotides align to TRBD1. Germline assignment: CDR1 SGHTA and CDR2 FQGTGA. This CDR3 is built from 14 residues. V was clipped by 9 bases and J by 0 bases; unmatched bases: 2.

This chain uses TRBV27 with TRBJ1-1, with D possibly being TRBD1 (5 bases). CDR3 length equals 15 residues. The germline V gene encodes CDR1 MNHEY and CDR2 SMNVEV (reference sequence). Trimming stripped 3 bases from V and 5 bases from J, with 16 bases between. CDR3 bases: TGTGCCAGCAGTTTCATTCGGATGGGGGGAACTGAAGCTTTCTTT. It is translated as CASSFIRMGGTEAFF.

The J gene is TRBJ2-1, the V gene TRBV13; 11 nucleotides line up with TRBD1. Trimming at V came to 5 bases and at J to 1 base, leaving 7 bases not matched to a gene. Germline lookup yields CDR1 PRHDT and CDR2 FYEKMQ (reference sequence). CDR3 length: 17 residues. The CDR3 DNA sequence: TGTGCCAGCAGCCCGGACAGGGGGCGAGGGTCCTACAATGAGCAGTTCTTC. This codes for CASSPDRGRGSYNEQFF.

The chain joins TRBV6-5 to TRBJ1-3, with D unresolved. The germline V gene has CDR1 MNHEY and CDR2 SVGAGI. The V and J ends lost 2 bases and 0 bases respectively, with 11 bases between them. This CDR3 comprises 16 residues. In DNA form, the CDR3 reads TGTGCCAGCAGTTACAATGCAGGCCTCTCTGGAAACACCATATATTTT. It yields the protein CASSYNAGLSGNTIYF.

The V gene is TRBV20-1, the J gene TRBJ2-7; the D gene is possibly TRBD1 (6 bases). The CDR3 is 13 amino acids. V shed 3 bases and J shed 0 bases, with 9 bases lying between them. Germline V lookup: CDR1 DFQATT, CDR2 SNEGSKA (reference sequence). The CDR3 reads CSASGDNSYEQYF. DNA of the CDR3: TGCAGTGCTAGTGGGGACAACTCCTACGAGCAGTACTTC.

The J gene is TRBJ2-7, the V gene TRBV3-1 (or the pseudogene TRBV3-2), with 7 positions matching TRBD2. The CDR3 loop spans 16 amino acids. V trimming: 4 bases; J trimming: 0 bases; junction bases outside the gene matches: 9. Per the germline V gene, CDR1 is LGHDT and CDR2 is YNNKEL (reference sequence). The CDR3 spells CASSLGTSELSYEQYF. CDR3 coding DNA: TGTGCCAGCAGCCTAGGCACTAGCGAACTCTCCTACGAGCAGTACTTC.

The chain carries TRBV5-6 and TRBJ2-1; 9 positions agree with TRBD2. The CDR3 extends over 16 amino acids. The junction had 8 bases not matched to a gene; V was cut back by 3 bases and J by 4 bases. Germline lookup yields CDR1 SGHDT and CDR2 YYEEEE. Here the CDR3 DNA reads TGTGCCAGCAGCTCCTTAGCGGGAGCGGTTTACAATGAGCAGTTCTTC. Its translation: CASSSLAGAVYNEQFF.

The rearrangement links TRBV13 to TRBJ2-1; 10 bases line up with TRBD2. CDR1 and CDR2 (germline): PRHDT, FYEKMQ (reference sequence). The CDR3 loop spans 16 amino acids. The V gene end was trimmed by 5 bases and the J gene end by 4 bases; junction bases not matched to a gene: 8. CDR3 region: CASSPPGLAPYNEQFF. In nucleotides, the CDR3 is TGTGCCAGCAGCCCACCGGGACTAGCGCCATACAATGAGCAGTTCTTC. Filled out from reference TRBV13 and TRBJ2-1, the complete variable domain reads AAGVIQSPRHLIKEKRETATLKCYPIPRHDTVYWYQQGPGQDPQFLISFYEKMQSDKGSIPDRFSAQQFSDYHSELNMSSLELGDSALYFCASSPPGLAPYNEQFFGPGTRLTVL.